This entry lists 16 T cell receptor beta chains sequenced from one sample in a study of cytomegalovirus exposure and HLA in healthy donors. With 60 Vbeta and 13 Jbeta primers, the PCR was carried out. Assay: immunoSEQ multiplex PCR; the TCRdb copy retains only in-frame clones and omits some. The sample includes fewer than 110,000 clones, around 75% of them seen just once. The source material was PBMCs. The receptors originated from a man aged 45 to 65 in good health and CMV-seronegative.

This clone was counted only a few times. This sequence joins TRBV6-6 and TRBJ2-1; D might be TRBD1 (5 bases). V lost 0 bases to trimming and J lost 4 bases, with 7 bases between them. This CDR3 is 14 amino acids long. The V gene's germline CDR1 is MNHNY and CDR2 SVGAGI (reference sequence). The CDR3 bases are TGTGCCAGCAGTTACTCGACAGATTACAATGAGCAGTTCTTC. This sequence encodes CASSYSTDYNEQFF.

This rearrangement joins TRBV6-1 to TRBJ2-3; TRBD2 matches at 11 bases. Germline CDR1 and CDR2: MNHNS and SASEGT. CDR3 length equals 12 residues. The CDR3 loop is CGTGTSGSTQYF. As DNA, the CDR3 is TGTGGGACAGGGACTAGCGGTTCTACGCAGTATTTT.

V usage is TRBV18 and J usage is TRBJ1-6; TRBD1 aligns across 8 bases. The CDR3 sequence is 18 residues long. Per the germline V gene, CDR1 is KGHSH and CDR2 is LQKENI. J gave up 7 bases and V 3 bases, and 14 bases lay outside the gene matches. CDR3 bases: TGTGCCAGCTCACCCTTGGACAGGGCCCAAACCTGGAATTCACCCCTCCACTTT. It specifies CASSPLDRAQTWNSPLHF.

The genes are TRBV30 and TRBJ2-1, with 12 bases matching TRBD2. There are 15 residues in the CDR3. The germline V gene has CDR1 GTSNPN and CDR2 SVGIG (reference sequence). V dropped 4 bases and J dropped 10; count of bases not matched to a gene: 11. The DNA of the CDR3 is TGTGCCTGGACCAAGACTAGCGGGAGTAGGGGAGAGCAGTTCTTC. Its translation is CAWTKTSGSRGEQFF.

This clone has only one observation. Here the CDR3 DNA reads TGTGCCAGCAGCTTGGGACAGGCCTTTCGAGCCCTCCACTTT. Its protein is CASSLGQAFRALHF. V usage is TRBV5-6 and J usage is TRBJ1-6; maybe TRBD1 (6 bases). The CDR3 is 14 amino acids. Germline CDR1 SGHDT, CDR2 YYEEEE. V dropped 0 bases and J dropped 14 bases, with 15 bases sitting between them.

The J gene is TRBJ2-7, the V gene TRBV6-5, with D possibly TRBD2 on 7 matching bases. The V end was cut by 5 bases, the J end by 7 bases, with 21 bases between. There are 15 residues in the CDR3. Germline V gene sequence: CDR1 MNHEY, CDR2 SVGAGI. CDR3: CASSLYSGGRGEQYF. CDR3 in DNA: TGTGCCAGCAGTCTGTATTCTGGGGGGAGGGGGGAGCAGTACTTC.

The gene calls are TRBV6-1 and TRBJ1-2; possible D gene TRBD1, 5 bases. Germline V gene sequence: CDR1 MNHNS, CDR2 SASEGT. The CDR3 is made up of 14 amino acids. V dropped 6 bases and J dropped 8 bases, with 19 bases sitting between them. CDR3 sequence (DNA): TGTGCCAGCAGACCTTCTCAGGGTCTAGGAGGCTACACCTTC. Amino acid sequence: CASRPSQGLGGYTF.

The chain employs TRBV7-9 and TRBJ2-5; D is possibly TRBD1 (6 bases). The CDR3 has 15 amino acids. Germline CDR1 and CDR2: SEHNR and FQNEAQ (reference sequence). V shed 2 bases and J shed 1 base, with 11 bases lying between them. The DNA for the CDR3 is TGTGCCAGCAGCTTAAACGTAGGGGGCCAAGAGACCCAGTACTTC. Amino acid sequence: CASSLNVGGQETQYF.

J is TRBJ1-4 and V is TRBV2, with D possibly being TRBD1 (5 bases). Germline-derived CDR1 and CDR2 are SNHLY and FYNNEI. The CDR3 has 15 amino acids. The V and J ends lost 4 bases and 7 bases respectively, with 16 bases between them. CDR3 sequence: CASSVLRGLGEKLFF. DNA for the CDR3: TGTGCCAGCAGTGTACTTAGGGGACTGGGTGAAAAACTGTTTTTT.

V gene TRBV27 combines with J gene TRBJ1-1; tentatively, D is TRBD1 (5 bases). V was cut by 6 bases and J by 0 bases, with 11 bases left in between. CDR1 is MNHEY and CDR2 is SMNVEV in the germline V gene (reference sequence). The CDR3 runs to 14 residues. The CDR3 bases are TGTGCCAGCAGCCCTGGGGGGGTGAACACTGAAGCTTTCTTT. The encoded protein is CASSPGGVNTEAFF.

V and J are TRBV9 and TRBJ1-2; D uncertain. The V and J ends lost 5 bases and 7 bases respectively, with 18 bases between them. Germline-derived CDR1 and CDR2 are SGDLS and YYNGEE. The CDR3 is 14 residues long. The CDR3 coding sequence is TGTGCCAGCAGAGGAGGCACGGATTCGGGTGGCTACACCTTC. This sequence encodes CASRGGTDSGGYTF.

This clone has only a few counts. The chain links TRBV6-1 to TRBJ2-7; tentative D call: TRBD1 (6 bases). The V end lost 7 bases, the J end lost 1 base, and 11 bases lay between the germline ends. This CDR3 region has 13 residues. Germline values: CDR1 MNHNS, CDR2 SASEGT. The CDR3 DNA reads TGTGCCAGCACTATAGGACAGTCCTACGAGCAGTACTTC. It specifies CASTIGQSYEQYF.

The chain is built from TRBV7-8 and TRBJ2-6, with D maybe TRBD1 (5 bases). There are 20 residues in the CDR3. The V gene lost 5 bases and the J gene lost 4 bases, with 27 bases spanning the gap. Per the germline V gene, CDR1 is SGHVS and CDR2 is FQNEAQ. CDR3 nucleotide sequence: TGTGCCAGCAGCCCCCCTCCATGGGGCGGACACCGTGAGGGGGCCAACGTCCTGACTTTC. Residues: CASSPPPWGGHREGANVLTF.

The chain recombines TRBV28 with TRBJ2-1, with 13 bases fitting TRBD2. The J segment lost 7 bases and the V segment lost 4 bases, leaving 7 bases of the junction unmatched. Germline loops: CDR1 MDHEN, CDR2 SYDVKM. The CDR3 extends over 16 amino acids. CDR3: CASSSGLAGPGNEQFF. CDR3 DNA sequence: TGTGCCAGCAGTTCGGGACTAGCGGGGCCGGGGAATGAGCAGTTCTTC.

The rearrangement joins TRBV2 to TRBJ2-7; D is perhaps TRBD1 (6 bases). Germline-derived CDR1 and CDR2 are SNHLY and FYNNEI. The CDR3 is made up of 13 amino acids. V lost 11 bases, J lost 6 bases, and 20 bases lay in between. CDR3 DNA sequence: TGTGCCGGGGGCCGGGATAGGGTTCCCGAGCAGTACTTC. This gives the protein CAGGRDRVPEQYF.

Judged by abundance, this clone is medium-sized. The chain recombines TRBV10-3 with TRBJ2-5, with 11 bases identical to TRBD2. Trimming cost V 0 bases and J 2 bases; bases outside gene matches: 2. Germline CDR1 ENHRY, CDR2 SYGVKD. The CDR3 has 16 amino acids. In nucleotides, the CDR3 is TGTGCCATCAGTGAGTCCGGGACTAGCGGACAAGAGACCCAGTACTTC. Residues: CAISESGTSGQETQYF.